These T cell receptor beta chains were read from a single sample in a study of CD8 T cells in ankylosing spondylitis. TCRdb used MiXCR to reprocess the 5' RACE reads, holding one entry per CDR3 protein. The sample carries 340,000 or so distinct CDR3 sequences, approximately 15% recorded once. Sequenced material: blood, either unsorted or a sorted T cell fraction (not recorded which). The receptors stem from a male donor with ankylosing spondylitis or in good health (not recorded which). Both conserved end residues are part of each CDR3. The D gene is left open where the match is weak. For some rows the clone size is stated as once, few or many, or as a class when expanded; others skip it.

.	TRBJ1-4	TRBV6-5	.	CASSHSTTNEKLFF	TGTGCCAGCAGTCACAGTACAACTAATGAAAAACTGTTTTTT
.	TRBJ2-2	TRBV11-2	TRBD2	CASSAQFLAGEGYLYSGELFF	TGTGCCAGCAGCGCCCAATTTCTAGCGGGGGAGGGTTATTTATATTCCGGGGAGCTGTTTTTT
.	TRBJ2-6	TRBV6-1	.	CASSEAPWRLGANVLTF	TGTGCCAGCAGTGAAGCCCCATGGCGGCTGGGGGCCAACGTCCTGACTTTC
.	TRBJ2-1	TRBV5-1	TRBD2	CASSSLLTSGSDEQFF	TGCGCCAGCAGCTCTCTCTTGACTAGCGGGAGCGATGAGCAGTTCTTC
many	TRBJ1-2	TRBV29-1	.	CSVPDGDYGYTF	TGCAGCGTCCCGGACGGGGACTATGGCTACACCTTC
many	TRBJ2-4	TRBV3-1	.	CASSQVRGLGDQYF	TGTGCCAGCAGCCAAGTACGTGGCCTGGGGGATCAGTACTTC
.	TRBJ2-6	TRBV10-3	.	CAIINPGANVLTF	TGTGCCATCATTAACCCTGGGGCCAACGTCCTGACTTTC
few	TRBJ1-5	TRBV29-1	.	CSVKGGQSQPQHF	TGCAGCGTCAAGGGGGGTCAAAGTCAGCCCCAGCATTTT
.	TRBJ1-6	TRBV2	TRBD1	CTCSWTGTGLTDAPLHF	TGTACCTGCAGCTGGACCGGGACAGGGCTGACGGACGCACCCCTCCACTTT
few	TRBJ1-2	TRBV4-1	.	CASSQGESGYGYTF	TGCGCCAGCAGCCAAGGAGAAAGTGGCTATGGCTACACCTTC
few	TRBJ1-1	TRBV27	.	CASSSPSNRNTEAFF	TGTGCCAGCAGTTCGCCCTCTAACAGGAACACTGAAGCTTTCTTT
many	TRBJ2-2	TRBV3-1	.	CASSQVTSGELFF	TGTGCCAGCAGCCAAGTCACGAGCGGGGAGCTGTTTTTT
.	TRBJ2-7	TRBV7-2	.	CASSLALGGPIYEQYF	TGTGCCAGCAGCTTAGCGCTTGGGGGACCGATTTACGAGCAGTACTTC
many	TRBJ2-1	TRBV5-1	.	CASSLAGQRSSYNEQFF	TGCGCCAGCAGCTTGGCCGGCCAGCGAAGCTCCTACAATGAGCAGTTCTTC
many	TRBJ2-1	TRBV3-1	.	CASSQEVSSYNEQFF	TGCGCCAGCAGCCAAGAGGTGAGCTCCTACAATGAGCAGTTCTTC
.	TRBJ2-7	TRBV7-2	.	CASSSVSGIEQYF	TGTGCCAGCAGCTCCGTTTCGGGAATCGAGCAGTACTTC
many	TRBJ1-1	TRBV5-1	TRBD1	CASSSQGQTNTEAFF	TGCGCCAGCAGCTCCCAGGGACAGACGAACACTGAAGCTTTCTTT
few	TRBJ2-7	TRBV11-2	.	CASSTPSGRSYEQYF	TGTGCCAGCAGCACTCCCTCGGGACGCTCCTACGAGCAGTACTTC
.	TRBJ1-2	TRBV20-1	TRBD1	CSALRQGEGDGYTF	TGCAGTGCTCTTAGACAGGGCGAGGGAGATGGCTACACCTTC
many	TRBJ2-1	TRBV6-5	TRBD2	CASSYATSGRGEQFF	TGTGCCAGCAGTTACGCGACTAGCGGGAGGGGTGAGCAGTTCTTC
few	TRBJ2-3	TRBV5-5	TRBD1	CASSLPWTGVTDTQYF	TGTGCCAGCAGCCTTCCTTGGACAGGGGTGACAGATACGCAGTATTTT
few	TRBJ2-7	TRBV20-1	TRBD1	CSARAPSDRAAYEQYF	TGCAGTGCTAGGGCTCCCTCGGACAGGGCGGCCTACGAGCAGTACTTC
many	TRBJ1-3	TRBV4-1	TRBD1	CASSQEGGGAGNTIYF	TGCGCCAGCAGCCAAGAGGGAGGGGGCGCTGGAAACACCATATATTTT
.	TRBJ1-5	TRBV5-6	.	CASSLLDQPQHF	TGTGCCAGCAGCTTGTTGGATCAGCCCCAGCATTTT
.	TRBJ2-7	TRBV6-1	TRBD2	CASSPSTSNTYEQYF	TGTGCCAGCAGTCCGTCGACTAGCAACACCTACGAGCAGTACTTC
few	TRBJ2-3	TRBV10-1	TRBD2	CASSEGILADTDTQYF	TGCGCCAGCAGTGAGGGGATCCTAGCGGACACAGATACGCAGTATTTT
few	TRBJ2-1	TRBV5-1	.	CASSQGSSSNEQFF	TGCGCCAGCAGCCAGGGGTCTAGCTCCAATGAGCAGTTCTTC
once	TRBJ2-7	TRBV7-9	.	CASSLGLPGAVVYEQYF	TGTGCCAGCAGCTTAGGATTGCCGGGGGCAGTGGTGTACGAGCAGTACTTC
few	TRBJ1-4	TRBV20-1	.	CSARESQGDEKLFF	TGCAGTGCTAGAGAGTCACAGGGTGACGAAAAACTGTTTTTT
many	TRBJ1-2	TRBV12-3/TRBV12-4	.	CASSLNGGYGYTF	TGTGCCAGCAGTTTGAACGGTGGCTATGGCTACACCTTC
.	TRBJ2-6	TRBV29-1	.	CSVEAADSSGANVLTF	TGCAGCGTTGAAGCGGCGGACAGCTCTGGGGCCAACGTCCTGACTTTC
few	TRBJ2-1	TRBV12-3/TRBV12-4	.	CASSLDGRIYNEQFF	TGTGCCAGCAGTTTAGACGGCCGAATCTACAATGAGCAGTTCTTC
.	TRBJ2-1	TRBV27	.	CASRPAAYNEQFF	TGTGCCAGCAGGCCCGCTGCCTACAATGAGCAGTTCTTC
many	TRBJ1-2	TRBV5-1	.	CASSLEDRYGYTF	TGCGCCAGCAGCTTGGAGGACCGCTATGGCTACACCTTC
.	TRBJ2-7	TRBV7-1	.	CACSQLAPSGGGGGYEQYF	TGTGCCTGCAGCCAGCTTGCCCCGTCGGGGGGCGGAGGAGGGTACGAGCAGTACTTC
few	TRBJ2-2	TRBV5-6	TRBD2	CASSLRDSGIYGELFF	TGTGCCAGCAGCTTGAGAGATAGCGGGATTTACGGGGAGCTGTTTTTT
many	TRBJ1-4	TRBV5-1	.	CASRIGIGVDIRDKLFF	TGCGCCAGCAGAATTGGTATCGGAGTGGACATAAGGGATAAACTGTTTTTT
.	TRBJ2-7	TRBV10-2	.	CASSEGGAGTYEQYF	TGCGCCAGCAGTGAGGGGGGGGCAGGGACCTACGAGCAGTACTTC
few	TRBJ2-5	TRBV5-6	TRBD1	CASSPLQGIKETQYF	TGTGCCAGCAGCCCGCTACAGGGGATAAAGGAGACCCAGTACTTC
.	TRBJ1-2	TRBV15	.	CATSPLRQGYGYTF	TGTGCCACCAGCCCTCTTAGGCAGGGCTATGGCTACACCTTC
few	TRBJ2-2	TRBV24-1	.	CATSDSVGPGTGELFF	TGTGCCACCAGTGATTCCGTCGGACCAGGGACCGGGGAGCTGTTTTTT
few	TRBJ2-2	TRBV20-1	.	CSAYRGTGNTGELFF	TGCAGTGCTTATCGGGGGACGGGGAACACCGGGGAGCTGTTTTTT
few	TRBJ2-3	TRBV20-1	.	CSASQGRGDTQYF	TGCAGTGCCTCCCAGGGGCGGGGAGATACGCAGTATTTT
few	TRBJ2-1	TRBV11-2	.	CASSLDSGQYNEQFF	TGTGCCAGCAGCTTAGATTCCGGACAGTACAATGAGCAGTTCTTC